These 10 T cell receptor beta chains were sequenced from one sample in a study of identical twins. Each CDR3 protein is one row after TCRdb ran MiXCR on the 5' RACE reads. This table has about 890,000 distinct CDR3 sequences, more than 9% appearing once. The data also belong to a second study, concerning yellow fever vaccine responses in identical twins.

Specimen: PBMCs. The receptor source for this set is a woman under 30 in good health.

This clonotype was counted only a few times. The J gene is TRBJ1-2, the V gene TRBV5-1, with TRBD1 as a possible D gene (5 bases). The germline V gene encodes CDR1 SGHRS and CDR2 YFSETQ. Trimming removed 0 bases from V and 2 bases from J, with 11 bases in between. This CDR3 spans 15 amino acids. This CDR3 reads CASSLAGQINYGYTF. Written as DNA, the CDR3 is TGCGCCAGCAGCTTGGCGGGGCAGATCAACTATGGCTACACCTTC.

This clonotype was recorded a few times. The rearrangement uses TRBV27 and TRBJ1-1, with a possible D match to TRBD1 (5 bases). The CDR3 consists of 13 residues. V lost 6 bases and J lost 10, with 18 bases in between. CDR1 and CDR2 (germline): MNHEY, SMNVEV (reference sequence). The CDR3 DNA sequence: TGTGCCAGCAGAACCGGGACTCCAGGTTTAGCTTTCTTT. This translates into CASRTGTPGLAFF.

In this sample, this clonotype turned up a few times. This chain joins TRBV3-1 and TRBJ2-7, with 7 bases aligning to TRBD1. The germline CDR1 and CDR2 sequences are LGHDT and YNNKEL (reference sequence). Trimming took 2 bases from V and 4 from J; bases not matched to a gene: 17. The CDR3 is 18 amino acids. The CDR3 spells CASSQQRDRTRDAYEQYF. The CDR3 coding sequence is TGTGCCAGCAGCCAACAAAGGGACAGAACCCGGGACGCTTACGAGCAGTACTTC.

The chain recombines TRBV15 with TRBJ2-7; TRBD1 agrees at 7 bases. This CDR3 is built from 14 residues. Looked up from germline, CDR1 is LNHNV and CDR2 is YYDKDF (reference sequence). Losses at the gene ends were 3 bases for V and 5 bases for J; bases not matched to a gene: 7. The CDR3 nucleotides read TGTGCCACCAGCAGTGGTTTTGACAGGGACGAGCAGTACGTC. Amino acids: CATSSGFDRDEQYV.

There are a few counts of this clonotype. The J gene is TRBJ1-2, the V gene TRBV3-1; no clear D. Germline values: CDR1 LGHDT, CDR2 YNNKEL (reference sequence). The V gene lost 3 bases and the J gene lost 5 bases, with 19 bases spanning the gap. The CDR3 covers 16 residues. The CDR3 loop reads CASSHLTLTTPYGYTF. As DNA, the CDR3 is TGTGCCAGCAGCCACCTGACTCTCACAACTCCGTATGGCTACACCTTC.

DNA for the CDR3: TGCAGCGTCGGTAGGACAGAATTTAACACTGAAGCTTTCTTT. Translation: CSVGRTEFNTEAFF. This chain links TRBV29-1 with TRBJ1-1, with D possibly matching TRBD1 (6 bases). Between the trimmed V and J ends, which lost 6 bases and 2 bases, there was a span of 16 bases. Germline V gene lookup returns CDR1 SQVTM and CDR2 ANQGSEA. This CDR3 has 14 residues.

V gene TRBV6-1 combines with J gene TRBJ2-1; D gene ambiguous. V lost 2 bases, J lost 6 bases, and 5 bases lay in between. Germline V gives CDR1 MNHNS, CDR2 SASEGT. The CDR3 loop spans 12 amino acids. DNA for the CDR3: TGTGCCAGCAGTGAAACCTCCAATGAGCAGTTCTTC. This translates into CASSETSNEQFF.

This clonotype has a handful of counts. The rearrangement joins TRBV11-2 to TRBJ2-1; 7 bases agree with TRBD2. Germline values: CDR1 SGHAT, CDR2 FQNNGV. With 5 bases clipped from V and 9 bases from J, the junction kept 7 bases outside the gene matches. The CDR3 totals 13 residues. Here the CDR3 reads CASSTGLVLEQFF. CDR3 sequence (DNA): TGTGCCAGCAGCACTGGACTAGTCCTTGAGCAGTTCTTC.

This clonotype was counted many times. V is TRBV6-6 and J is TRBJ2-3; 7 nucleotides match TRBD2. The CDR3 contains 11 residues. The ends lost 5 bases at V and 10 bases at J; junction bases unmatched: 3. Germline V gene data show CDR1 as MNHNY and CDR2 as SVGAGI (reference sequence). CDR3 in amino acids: CASSRGDPQYF. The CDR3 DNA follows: TGTGCCAGCAGTCGGGGGGACCCGCAGTATTTT.

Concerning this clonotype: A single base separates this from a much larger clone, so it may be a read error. Here the CDR3 reads CASMGENTGELFF. The CDR3 DNA follows: TGTGCCAGCATGGGGGAGAACACCGGGGAGCTGTTTTTT. The chain uses TRBV2 and TRBJ2-2; D may be TRBD1 or TRBD2 (5 bases each). Germline V CDR1 and CDR2: SNHLY, FYNNEI. The CDR3 covers 13 residues. Trimming took 7 bases from V and 1 from J, leaving 7 bases between them.